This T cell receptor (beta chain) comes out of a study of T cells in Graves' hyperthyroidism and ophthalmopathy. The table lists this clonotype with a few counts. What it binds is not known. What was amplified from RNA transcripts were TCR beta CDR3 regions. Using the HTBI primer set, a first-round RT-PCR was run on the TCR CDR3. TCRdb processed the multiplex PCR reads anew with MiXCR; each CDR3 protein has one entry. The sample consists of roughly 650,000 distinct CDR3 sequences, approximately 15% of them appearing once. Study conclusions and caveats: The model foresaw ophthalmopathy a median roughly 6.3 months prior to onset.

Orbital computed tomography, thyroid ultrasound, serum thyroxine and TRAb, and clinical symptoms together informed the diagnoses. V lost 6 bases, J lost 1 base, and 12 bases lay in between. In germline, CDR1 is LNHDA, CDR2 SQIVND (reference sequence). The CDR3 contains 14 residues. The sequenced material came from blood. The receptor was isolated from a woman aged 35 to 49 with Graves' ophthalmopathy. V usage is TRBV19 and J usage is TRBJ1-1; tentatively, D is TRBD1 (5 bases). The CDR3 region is CASRKGSWNTEAFF. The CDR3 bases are TGTGCCAGTAGGAAGGGGAGTTGGAACACTGAAGCTTTCTTT.